These 7 T cell receptor beta chains were sequenced from one sample in a study of blood T cell repertoires in COVID-19. Profiling relied on immunoSEQ multiplex PCR, and the TCRdb table lists in-frame clones only, not all of them. The sample holds over 200,000 clones; 88% are singletons and the top ten take about 0.7%. The sample comprised peripheral blood. All receptors derive from a human donor in a cohort sampled during active COVID-19.

The chain couples TRBV28 to TRBJ2-7, with TRBD1 as a possible D gene (6 bases). This CDR3 region has 14 residues. V dropped 1 base and J dropped 5 bases, with 12 bases sitting between them. Germline V gives CDR1 MDHEN, CDR2 SYDVKM. The CDR3 nucleotides are TGTGCCAGCAGTTTATATGGGGGCTCGAACGAGCAGTACTTC. Protein sequence: CASSLYGGSNEQYF.

This clone was detected once. The rearrangement links TRBV2 to TRBJ1-5, with TRBD1 matching 8 bases. The CDR3 runs to 16 residues. Unmatched junction bases numbered 13, after V lost 6 bases and J lost 6 bases. Germline CDR1 is SNHLY and CDR2 is FYNNEI. CDR3 nucleotide sequence: TGTGCCAGCAGCCTGGGACAGGCTTTAGCGAGTCAGCCCCAGCATTTT. Translated: CASSLGQALASQPQHF.

The rearrangement joins TRBV15 to TRBJ1-1; 7 nucleotides align to TRBD1. Per germline, CDR1 LNHNV and CDR2 YYDKDF (reference sequence). Trimming removed 0 bases from V and 4 bases from J; junction bases left unmatched: 5. The CDR3 has 15 amino acids. The CDR3 reads CATSRDRQGGTEAFF. The DNA of the CDR3 is TGTGCCACCAGCAGAGATCGACAGGGAGGCACTGAAGCTTTCTTT.

On this clone itself: This same CDR3 is encoded by further DNA sequences in the sample. This chain links TRBV27 with TRBJ2-7; 7 nucleotides align to TRBD2. The CDR3 length is 14 residues. Unmatched junction bases numbered 6, after V lost 4 bases and J lost 3 bases. The germline V gene encodes CDR1 MNHEY and CDR2 SMNVEV (reference sequence). CDR3 coding DNA: TGTGCCAGCAGTTCGGGGGGACTCATCTACGAGCAGTACTTC. Protein: CASSSGGLIYEQYF.

This chain uses TRBV7-8 with TRBJ2-7; 7 bases are a match to TRBD2. Germline values: CDR1 SGHVS, CDR2 FQNEAQ. There are 16 residues in the CDR3. The J segment lost 2 bases and the V segment lost 5 bases, leaving 12 bases of the junction unmatched. Written as DNA, the CDR3 is TGTGCCAGCAGCAAGACGGAGGGGACTACTCCCTACGAGCAGTACTTC. Its translation: CASSKTEGTTPYEQYF. The whole variable domain, remainder taken from reference TRBV7-8 and TRBJ2-7, is GAGVSQSPRYKVAKRGQDVALRCDPISGHVSLFWYQQALGQGPEFLTYFQNEAQLDKSGLPSDRFFAERPEGSVSTLKIQRTQQEDSAVYLCASSKTEGTTPYEQYFGPGTRLTVT.

The J gene is TRBJ2-7, the V gene TRBV5-1; 8 bases are a match to TRBD2. CDR3 size: 14 residues. V lost 0 bases and J lost 6; bases outside the gene matches: 5. The germline V gene encodes CDR1 SGHRS and CDR2 YFSETQ. The CDR3 region has the DNA TGCGCCAGCAGCTTGGCCGGCGGGGGGCGCGAGCAGTACTTC. Translation: CASSLAGGGREQYF.

This chain connects TRBV19 to TRBJ2-7; D is possibly TRBD2 (6 bases). Trimming removed 6 bases from V and 5 bases from J, with 11 bases in between. This CDR3 is built from 12 residues. CDR1 LNHDA and CDR2 SQIVND come from the germline V gene (reference sequence). The CDR3 loop is CASSPGGHEQYF. The CDR3 region has the DNA TGTGCCAGTAGCCCCGGGGGACACGAGCAGTACTTC. Together with reference TRBV19 and TRBJ2-7, the CDR3 gives the full variable domain: DGGITQSPKYLFRKEGQNVTLSCEQNLNHDAMYWYRQDPGQGLRLIYYSQIVNDFQKGDIAEGYSVSREKKESFPLTVTSAQKNPTAFYLCASSPGGHEQYFGPGTRLTVT.